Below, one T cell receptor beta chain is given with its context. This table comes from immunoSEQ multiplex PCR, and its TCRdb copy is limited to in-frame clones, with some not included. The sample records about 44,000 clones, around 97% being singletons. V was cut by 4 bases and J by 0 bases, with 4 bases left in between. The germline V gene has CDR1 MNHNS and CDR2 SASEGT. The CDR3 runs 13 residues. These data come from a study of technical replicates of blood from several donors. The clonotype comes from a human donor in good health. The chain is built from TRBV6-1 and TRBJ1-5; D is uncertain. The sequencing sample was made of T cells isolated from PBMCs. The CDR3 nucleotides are TGTGCCAGCAGTGTGTATAGCAATCAGCCCCAGCATTTT. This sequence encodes CASSVYSNQPQHF.